Sequencing of this T cell receptor (beta chain) was carried out in a study of blood T cell repertoires in COVID-19. On the study more broadly: Acute and convalescent COVID-19 samples came from the United States, Italy and Spain.

The method was immunoSEQ multiplex PCR; TCRdb's version includes in-frame clones alone and lacks a portion of them. Seen here are roughly 92,000 clones, around nine tenths observed once, and the top ten hold around 4.5%. Germline values: CDR1 LGHDT, CDR2 YNNKEL (reference sequence). The CDR3 extends over 13 amino acids. V lost 3 bases and J 4 bases, leaving 9 bases between the germline ends. The sequence derives from a woman of 80 years or more with acute or convalescent COVID-19. This chain links TRBV3-1 (or the pseudogene TRBV3-2) with TRBJ1-2; no clear D gene. The sequencing input was peripheral blood. In DNA, the CDR3 is TGTGCCAGCAGCCAGGAGGGTGGCTATGGCTACACCTTC. It specifies CASSQEGGYGYTF.